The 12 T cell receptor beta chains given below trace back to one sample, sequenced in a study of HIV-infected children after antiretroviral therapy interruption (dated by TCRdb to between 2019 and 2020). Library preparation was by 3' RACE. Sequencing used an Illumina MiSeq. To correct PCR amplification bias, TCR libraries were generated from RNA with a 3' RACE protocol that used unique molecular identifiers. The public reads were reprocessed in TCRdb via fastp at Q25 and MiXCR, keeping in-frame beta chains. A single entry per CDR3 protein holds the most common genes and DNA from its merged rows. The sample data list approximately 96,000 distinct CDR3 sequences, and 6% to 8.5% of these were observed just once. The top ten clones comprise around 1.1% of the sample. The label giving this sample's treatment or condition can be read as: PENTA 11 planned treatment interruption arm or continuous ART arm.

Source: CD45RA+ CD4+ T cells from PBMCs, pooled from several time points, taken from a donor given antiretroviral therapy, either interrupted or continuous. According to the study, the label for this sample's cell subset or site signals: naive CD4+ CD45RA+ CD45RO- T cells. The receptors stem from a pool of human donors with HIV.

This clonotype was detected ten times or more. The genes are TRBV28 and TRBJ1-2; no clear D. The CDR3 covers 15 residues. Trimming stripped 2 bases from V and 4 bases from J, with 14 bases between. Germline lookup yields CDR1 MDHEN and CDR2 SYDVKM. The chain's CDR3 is CASSLRTARPYGYTF. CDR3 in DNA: TGTGCCAGCAGTTTAAGGACGGCCAGACCCTATGGCTACACCTTC.

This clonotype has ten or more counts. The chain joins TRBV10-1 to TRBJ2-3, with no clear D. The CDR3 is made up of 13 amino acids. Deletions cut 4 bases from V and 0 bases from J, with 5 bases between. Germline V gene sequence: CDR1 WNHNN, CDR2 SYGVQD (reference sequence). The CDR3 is CASSVDSTDTQYF. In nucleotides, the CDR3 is TGCGCCAGCAGTGTGGACAGCACAGATACGCAGTATTTT.

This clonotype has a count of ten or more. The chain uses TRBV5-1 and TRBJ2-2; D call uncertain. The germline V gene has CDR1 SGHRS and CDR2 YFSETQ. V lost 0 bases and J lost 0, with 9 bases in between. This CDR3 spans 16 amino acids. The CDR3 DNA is TGCGCCAGCAGCTTGGGGGCGGCCCCGAACACCGGGGAGCTGTTTTTT. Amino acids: CASSLGAAPNTGELFF.

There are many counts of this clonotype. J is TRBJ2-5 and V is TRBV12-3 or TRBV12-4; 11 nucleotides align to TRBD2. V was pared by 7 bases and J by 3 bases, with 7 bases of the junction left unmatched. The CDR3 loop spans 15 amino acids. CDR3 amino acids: CASTNLGLAEETQYF. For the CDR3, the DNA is TGTGCCAGCACCAACCTGGGACTAGCGGAAGAGACCCAGTACTTC.

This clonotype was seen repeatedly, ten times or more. CDR3 in DNA: TGTGCCAGCTCACAAGTAAGGGGTCGTGAGGAGACCCAGTACTTC. Its protein is CASSQVRGREETQYF. The chain is built from TRBV18 and TRBJ2-5, with a possible D match to TRBD1 (5 bases). The V and J ends lost 4 bases and 5 bases respectively, with 17 bases between them. CDR1 and CDR2 from the germline V gene are KGHSH and LQKENI. The CDR3 is 15 residues long.

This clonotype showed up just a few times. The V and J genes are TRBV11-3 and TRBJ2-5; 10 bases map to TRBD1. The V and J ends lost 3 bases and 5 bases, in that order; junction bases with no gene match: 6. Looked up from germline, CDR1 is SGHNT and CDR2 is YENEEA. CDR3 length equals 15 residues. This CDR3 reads CASSFRTGGEETQYF. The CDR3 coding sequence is TGTGCCAGCAGCTTTAGGACAGGGGGGGAGGAGACCCAGTACTTC.

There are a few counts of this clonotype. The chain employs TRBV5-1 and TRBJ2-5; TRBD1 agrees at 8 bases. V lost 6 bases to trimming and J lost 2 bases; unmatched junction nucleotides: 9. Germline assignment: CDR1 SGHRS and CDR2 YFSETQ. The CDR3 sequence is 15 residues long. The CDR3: CASMITGTGQETQYF. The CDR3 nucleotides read TGCGCCAGCATGATCACGGGGACAGGACAAGAGACCCAGTACTTC.

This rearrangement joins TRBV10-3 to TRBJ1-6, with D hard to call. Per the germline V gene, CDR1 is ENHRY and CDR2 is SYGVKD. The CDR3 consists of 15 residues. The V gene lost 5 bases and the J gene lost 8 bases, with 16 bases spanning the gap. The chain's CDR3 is CAISLNKMEDSPLHF. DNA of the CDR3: TGTGCCATCAGTTTAAATAAGATGGAGGATTCACCCCTCCACTTT.

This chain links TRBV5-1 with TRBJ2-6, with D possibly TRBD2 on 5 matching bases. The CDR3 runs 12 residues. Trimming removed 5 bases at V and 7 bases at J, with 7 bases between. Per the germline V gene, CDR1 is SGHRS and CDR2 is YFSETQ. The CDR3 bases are TGCGCCAGCAGGGAGGAAGCCAACGTCCTGACTTTC. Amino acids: CASREEANVLTF.

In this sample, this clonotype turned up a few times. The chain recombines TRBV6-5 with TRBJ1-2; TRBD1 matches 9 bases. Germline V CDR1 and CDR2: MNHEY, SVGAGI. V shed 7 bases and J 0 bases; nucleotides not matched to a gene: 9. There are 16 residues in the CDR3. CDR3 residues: CASTAGQGPSNYGYTF. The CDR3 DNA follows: TGTGCCAGCACCGCAGGACAGGGGCCATCTAACTATGGCTACACCTTC.

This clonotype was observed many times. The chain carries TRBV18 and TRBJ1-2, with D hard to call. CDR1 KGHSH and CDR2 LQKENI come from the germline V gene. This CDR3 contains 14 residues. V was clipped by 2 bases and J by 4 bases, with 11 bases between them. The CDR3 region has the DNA TGTGCCAGCTCACCAAACGAGGACTTCTATGGCTACACCTTC. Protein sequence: CASSPNEDFYGYTF.

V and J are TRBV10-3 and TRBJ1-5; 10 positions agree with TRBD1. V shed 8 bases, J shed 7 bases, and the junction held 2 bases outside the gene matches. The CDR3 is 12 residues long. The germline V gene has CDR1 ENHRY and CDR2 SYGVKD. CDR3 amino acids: CAIGQGEQPQHF. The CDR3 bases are TGTGCCATCGGACAGGGGGAGCAGCCCCAGCATTTT.